The 28 T cell receptor beta chains below were found in one sample sequenced in a study of CXCR3-negative and CXCR3-positive naive CD8 T cells. No antigen has been identified for these receptors. UMI-labeled TRB cDNA libraries were prepared by 5' RACE. Using the 5' RACE reads, TCRdb records one entry per CDR3 protein without DNA. The sample has around 88,000 distinct CDR3 sequences. Study-level findings and limits: Naive cells positive for CXCR3 carried more hydrophobic TRB CDR3s than CXCR3-negative ones.

Sample: naive CXCR3+ CD8+ T cells from blood. Subset given: CD45RO-CCR7+CD27+CD95- naive CD8+ T cells expressing CXCR3 (TNR3+). These receptors all come from a human donor in good health. Some clones in this sample may be carry-over from other donors' samples.

The chain recombines TRBV28 with TRBJ1-1; the D call from TCRdb, TRBD1, cannot be confirmed without DNA. This CDR3 is 14 amino acids long. Germline assignment: CDR1 MDHEN and CDR2 SYDVKM. The CDR3 sequence: CASSDRGDYTEAFF.

This chain joins TRBV20-1 and TRBJ2-3; lacking DNA, the TRBD2 call made by TCRdb goes unchecked. This CDR3 has 16 amino acids. Germline CDR1 and CDR2: DFQATT and SNEGSKA (reference sequence). The CDR3 is CSAKRMAGDWEDTQYF.

The chain recombines TRBV28 with TRBJ2-2. The CDR3 spans 13 residues. The V gene's germline CDR1 is MDHEN and CDR2 SYDVKM. This CDR3 is CASSRAITGELFF.

This chain uses TRBV5-5 with TRBJ1-1. The germline V gene encodes CDR1 SGHKS and CDR2 YYEKEE (reference sequence). The CDR3 extends over 15 amino acids. This CDR3 reads CASSLVRVGSTEAFF.

This chain links TRBV29-1 with TRBJ1-5; TCRdb designates TRBD1, a call that cannot be tested without DNA. CDR3 length equals 13 residues. CDR1 and CDR2 (germline): SQVTM, ANQGSEA. The CDR3 sequence is CSVEEGVGQPQHF.

The J gene is TRBJ2-7, the V gene TRBV13; lacking DNA, the TRBD2 call made by TCRdb goes unchecked. The length of the CDR3 is 14 residues. CDR1 and CDR2 (germline): PRHDT, FYEKMQ (reference sequence). This CDR3 is CASSSSGSTYEQYF.

This CDR3 is CASSTFAYEQYF. The chain joins TRBV12-3 or TRBV12-4 to TRBJ2-7. This CDR3 contains 12 residues.

The chain is built from TRBV10-3 and TRBJ1-5; TCRdb indicates TRBD1, and absent DNA this call remains unverified. The CDR3 totals 17 residues. In germline, CDR1 is ENHRY, CDR2 SYGVKD. The CDR3 loop is CAISDAGTEGSNQPQHF.

This chain links TRBV7-6 with TRBJ1-1; TCRdb lists TRBD1, though no DNA is available to test this call. The CDR3 extends over 17 amino acids. CDR1 is SGHVS and CDR2 is FNYEAQ in the germline V gene. This CDR3 is CASSPTGGAGLLAEAFF.

V and J are TRBV28 and TRBJ2-7; absent DNA, TCRdb's TRBD1 call cannot be checked. The CDR3 extends over 12 amino acids. The V gene's germline CDR1 is MDHEN and CDR2 SYDVKM. CDR3 sequence: CASWGGGYEQYF.

V is TRBV29-1 and J is TRBJ1-4. The germline gives CDR1 SQVTM, CDR2 ANQGSEA. This CDR3 is built from 11 residues. The CDR3 sequence: CSVFSSEELFF.

V usage is TRBV29-1 and J usage is TRBJ2-1; with no DNA, the TCRdb D assignment of TRBD1 cannot be verified. This CDR3 spans 14 amino acids. Per germline, CDR1 SQVTM and CDR2 ANQGSEA. CDR3 residues: CSTPGGVSYNEQFF.

The chain links TRBV6-2 or TRBV6-3 to TRBJ2-7; TCRdb calls TRBD2, which cannot be checked without DNA. The CDR3 covers 19 residues. In germline, CDR1 is MNHEY, CDR2 SVGEGT. CDR3 sequence: CASSSTMGLAGYRAYEQYF.

This chain connects TRBV20-1 to TRBJ2-7. CDR1 and CDR2 (germline): DFQATT, SNEGSKA (reference sequence). The CDR3 extends over 12 amino acids. The CDR3 is CSASPTDYEQYF.

J is TRBJ1-4 and V is TRBV28; lacking DNA, the TRBD1 call made by TCRdb goes unchecked. Germline CDR1 reads MDHEN; CDR2 reads SYDVKM. The CDR3 totals 16 residues. The CDR3 is CASSLFRDRVFEKLFF. Looking up the rest from reference TRBV28 and TRBJ1-4 gives the full variable domain: DVKVTQSSRYLVKRTGEKVFLECVQDMDHENMFWYRQDPGLGLRLIYFSYDVKMKEKGDIPEGYSVSREKKERFSLILESASTNQTSMYLCASSLFRDRVFEKLFFGSGTQLSVL.

The chain employs TRBV14 and TRBJ1-1. The germline V gene has CDR1 SGHDN and CDR2 FVKESK. The CDR3 loop spans 16 amino acids. The CDR3 reads CASSQAAWEVDSEAFF.

This sequence joins TRBV20-1 and TRBJ2-2; TCRdb calls TRBD2, which cannot be checked without DNA. The CDR3 is made up of 19 amino acids. Germline lookup yields CDR1 DFQATT and CDR2 SNEGSKA (reference sequence). The CDR3: CSARGGLGSGSFAAGELFF.

The chain carries TRBV6-5 and TRBJ1-1. Germline CDR1 and CDR2: MNHEY and SVGAGI. There are 14 residues in the CDR3. CDR3 in amino acids: CASSLAGPNTEAFF.

The chain couples TRBV12-5 to TRBJ2-1; there is no DNA to check the TCRdb D call of TRBD2. Germline V gives CDR1 LGHNT, CDR2 FRNRAP. The CDR3 has 17 amino acids. The CDR3 protein is CASGFSPGTSGDNEQFF.

The chain employs TRBV20-1 and TRBJ2-7; the TCRdb call, TRBD1, lacks DNA for checking. CDR1 and CDR2 (germline): DFQATT, SNEGSKA (reference sequence). The CDR3 extends over 14 amino acids. CDR3 region: CSARDLGQPAKQYF.

The chain has TRBV27 and TRBJ2-7; TCRdb's D call of TRBD1 is untestable without DNA. This CDR3 contains 15 residues. Germline V CDR1 and CDR2: MNHEY, SMNVEV (reference sequence). The CDR3 spells CASSEWTGNSYEQYF.

The rearrangement uses TRBV21-1 and TRBJ2-2; absent DNA, TCRdb's TRBD1 call cannot be checked. TRBV21-1 is a known pseudogene. The length of the CDR3 is 15 residues. The CDR3 protein is CASYTGTVDTGELFF.

This chain links TRBV10-1 with TRBJ1-1; TCRdb's D call, TRBD1, is unchecked because there is no DNA. CDR3 length: 21 amino acids. Germline CDR1 is WNHNN and CDR2 is SYGVQD (reference sequence). CDR3 region: CASSEVSALWDRGNRRTEAFF.

This chain joins TRBV12-3 or TRBV12-4 and TRBJ1-1; TCRdb returns TRBD1, unconfirmable since there is no DNA. This CDR3 spans 12 amino acids. The CDR3 here is CASSHQGREAFF.

V and J are TRBV14 and TRBJ2-4; as DNA is missing, the TRBD1 call by TCRdb cannot be tested. The V gene's germline CDR1 is SGHDN and CDR2 FVKESK. This CDR3 comprises 15 residues. CDR3 protein: CASSQEGGSKNIQYF.

V gene TRBV4-3 combines with J gene TRBJ2-2; TCRdb outputs TRBD1, but without DNA this stays unchecked. The CDR3 extends over 16 amino acids. Germline-derived CDR1 and CDR2 are LGHNA and YSLEER. CDR3 protein: CASSQAGTLNTGELFF.

This chain connects TRBV15 to TRBJ1-1; TCRdb selects TRBD1, and the lack of DNA leaves this call unchecked. From germline, CDR1 is LNHNV and CDR2 YYDKDF (reference sequence). This CDR3 has 16 amino acids. The CDR3 loop is CATSRRGTGEGTEAFF.

V and J are TRBV6-2 or TRBV6-3 and TRBJ2-1; no DNA is available, so the TRBD1 call from TCRdb remains unchecked. The germline V gene encodes CDR1 MNHEY and CDR2 SVGEGT. This CDR3 comprises 13 residues. The CDR3 sequence: CASRDRVYNEQFF.